The entry below gives a single T cell receptor (beta chain) sequence along with its context. Its antigen is unidentified. The sample comes from a study of T-cell memory formation after mild COVID-19. Overall study context: TCR clustering was largely donor specific.

Sample barcodes and UMIs were carried by the TCR alpha and TCR beta cDNA libraries that 5'RACE generated with constant-segment primers. TCRdb passed the 5' RACE reads through MiXCR, listing each CDR3 protein once. The sample contains about 240,000 distinct CDR3 sequences, approximately 9% of which appear only once. Trimming cost V 0 bases and J 4 bases, with 14 bases left between them. The CDR3 runs 16 residues. CDR1 and CDR2 (germline): MGHRA, YSYEKL. General study results and limits: CD4+ clones that contracted lay mainly in CM and EM; CD8+ ones lay in EMRA.

This TCR was recovered from a man younger than 35 who had mild COVID-19 (a few samples of this study predate the infection). Cell type and time point are not known. The V and J genes are TRBV4-1 and TRBJ2-3; TRBD1 might be the D (6 bases). Sample: PBMCs or a T cell subset sorted from them (not recorded which). This CDR3 is CASSQDRGHGPDTQYF. The DNA for the CDR3 is TGCGCCAGCAGCCAAGATCGGGGACACGGGCCAGATACGCAGTATTTT.